The clone carrying this TCR beta chain was found once. Per the original data handling: Estimated nucleated cell counts came from reference gene primer amplification. Assay: immunoSEQ multiplex PCR; the TCRdb copy retains only in-frame clones and omits some. The V and J calls and clone size were taken over from that table, and D and trimming were inferred from the DNA. Of around 12,000 clones listed, about 90% are singletons. This entry is derived from a study of blood T cell repertoires in COVID-19. Study details: Italy, Spain and the United States were the sources of the convalescent and acute COVID-19 samples. Sample material is recorded as cDNA or gDNA derived from T cells, B-cell-depleted T cells, or PBMCs.

Material for sequencing was peripheral blood. This TCR was sampled from a human donor with active COVID-19. The donor label of this sample is uncertain.

CDR3 nucleotides: TGTGCCAGCAGCTTGGGGCCTAGCGGGGGGGCGAGGACGCAGTATTTT. Amino acids: CASSLGPSGGARTQYF. This chain connects TRBV5-6 to TRBJ2-3, with 12 bases fitting TRBD2. Germline-derived CDR1 and CDR2 are SGHDT and YYEEEE. The V segment lost 0 bases and the J segment 9 bases; nucleotides outside the gene matches: 8. This CDR3 comprises 16 residues.